What follows describes a single T cell receptor (beta chain). Assay: immunoSEQ multiplex PCR; the TCRdb copy retains only in-frame clones and omits some. Of approximately 200,000 clones in the sample, around 87% are singletons; the top ten hold 2.7%. Germline CDR1 GTSNPN, CDR2 SVGIG (reference sequence). CDR3 size: 15 residues. Trimming removed 0 bases from V and 0 bases from J, with 10 bases in between. The data originate from a study of T cell responses to AZD1222 COVID-19 vaccine. This clonotype was obtained from an adult in good health. The sequencing here drew on peripheral blood, taken on day 0 of MenACWY control vaccination. V usage is TRBV30 and J usage is TRBJ2-3; D possibly corresponds to TRBD1 (6 bases). CDR3: CAWSVGGTSTDTQYF. CDR3 coding DNA: TGTGCCTGGAGTGTAGGGGGTACTAGCACAGATACGCAGTATTTT.